Listed here are 16 T cell receptor beta chains from one sample, sequenced in a study of T cell responses to AZD1222 COVID-19 vaccine. The protocol was immunoSEQ multiplex PCR, while the TCRdb copy is restricted to in-frame clones and leaves out a portion. Of 100,000 or so clones listed, 85% to 90% are singletons. Sequences were derived from peripheral blood, sampled on day 0 of AZD1222 vaccination. Every receptor here comes from an adult in good health.

In DNA, the CDR3 is TGTGCCAGTACGAAGGGGACAGGGAGCTCCTACGAGCAGTACTTC. Its protein product is CASTKGTGSSYEQYF. The gene calls are TRBV19 and TRBJ2-7; 9 nucleotides agree with TRBD1. Germline V gene data show CDR1 as LNHDA and CDR2 as SQIVND (reference sequence). The CDR3 totals 15 residues. V was pared by 7 bases and J by 0 bases, with 7 bases of the junction left unmatched.

This sequence joins TRBV7-2 and TRBJ2-7, with a tentative D call TRBD2 (6 bases). Germline V gene lookup returns CDR1 SGHTA and CDR2 FQGNSA. The CDR3 loop spans 14 amino acids. V was shortened by 1 base and J by 4 bases, with 11 bases between the two germline ends. CDR3 nucleotides: TGTGCCAGCAGCTTAGTGGTGGGAGGTTACGAGCAGTACTTC. It encodes CASSLVVGGYEQYF.

The CDR3 loop is CASSPGPEYNSPLHF. CDR3 sequence (DNA): TGTGCCAGCTCACCAGGCCCCGAGTATAATTCACCCCTCCACTTT. The V gene is TRBV18, the J gene TRBJ1-6; D is undetermined. Trimming stripped 2 bases from V and 4 bases from J, with 9 bases between. The CDR3 length is 15 residues. Germline V lookup: CDR1 KGHSH, CDR2 LQKENI.

This chain uses TRBV5-6 with TRBJ1-5; 10 bases align to TRBD1. This CDR3 has 18 residues. CDR1 SGHDT and CDR2 YYEEEE come from the germline V gene. J lost 1 base, V lost 2 bases, and 9 bases had no gene match. The CDR3 DNA follows: TGTGCCAGCAGCTTAGGGACAGGGGCCGTGGCGAGCAATCAGCCCCAGCATTTT. Protein product: CASSLGTGAVASNQPQHF. The variable domain in full, completed from reference TRBV5-6 and TRBJ1-5, reads DAGVTQSPTHLIKTRGQQVTLRCSPKSGHDTVSWYQQALGQGPQFIFQYYEEEERQRGNFPDRFSGHQFPNYSSELNVNALLLGDSALYLCASSLGTGAVASNQPQHFGDGTRLSIL.

The V gene is TRBV14, the J gene TRBJ2-7; 10 bases agree with TRBD1. Germline V CDR1 and CDR2: SGHDN, FVKESK. This CDR3 is built from 15 residues. Unmatched junction bases numbered 8, after V lost 4 bases and J lost 5 bases. In DNA, the CDR3 is TGTGCCAGCAGCCTTCCGGGACAGGGGATCCACGAGCAGTACTTC. Its protein product is CASSLPGQGIHEQYF.

The rearrangement links TRBV19 to TRBJ2-3; 7 nucleotides align to TRBD2. V gave up 3 bases and J gave up 6 bases; unmatched junction bases: 21. This CDR3 is built from 19 residues. Germline assignment: CDR1 LNHDA and CDR2 SQIVND (reference sequence). The CDR3 is CASSIGEGRPYFASDTQYF. CDR3 DNA sequence: TGTGCCAGTAGTATTGGGGAGGGGCGGCCTTACTTCGCTTCGGATACGCAGTATTTT.

This clone was seen a handful of times. The J gene is TRBJ2-6, the V gene TRBV27; a possible D gene is TRBD1 (7 bases). The CDR3 is 15 residues long. Per germline, CDR1 MNHEY and CDR2 SMNVEV (reference sequence). V lost 8 bases to trimming and J lost 2 bases, with 13 bases between them. CDR3 sequence: CASQGGMTGANVLTF. The CDR3 bases are TGTGCCAGCCAGGGGGGAATGACTGGGGCCAACGTCCTGACTTTC.

The rearrangement links TRBV5-1 to TRBJ1-1; D may be TRBD1 (6 bases). CDR3 length equals 16 residues. In germline, CDR1 is SGHRS, CDR2 YFSETQ. Trimming cost V 0 bases and J 4 bases, with 16 bases left between them. The CDR3 region is CASSLVGGRGSTEAFF. For the CDR3, the DNA is TGCGCCAGCAGCTTGGTCGGGGGGCGCGGATCCACTGAAGCTTTCTTT. Filled out from reference TRBV5-1 and TRBJ1-1, the complete variable domain reads KAGVTQTPRYLIKTRGQQVTLSCSPISGHRSVSWYQQTPGQGLQFLFEYFSETQRNKGNFPGRFSGRQFSNSRSEMNVSTLELGDSALYLCASSLVGGRGSTEAFFGQGTRLTVV.

This clone appeared a single time. V and J are TRBV5-1 and TRBJ1-3; no firm D call. This CDR3 comprises 14 residues. Germline values: CDR1 SGHRS, CDR2 YFSETQ. The V end was cut by 0 bases, the J end by 4 bases, with 8 bases between. CDR3: CASSLGLAGNTIYF. CDR3 in DNA: TGCGCCAGCAGCTTGGGATTGGCGGGAAACACCATATATTTT.

The chain is built from TRBV11-2 and TRBJ2-5; D gene ambiguous. The CDR3 length is 14 residues. Germline-derived CDR1 and CDR2 are SGHAT and FQNNGV. The V end lost 0 bases, the J end lost 1 base, and 6 bases lay between the germline ends. The CDR3 sequence: CASSLDYSQETQYF. The DNA for the CDR3 is TGTGCCAGCAGCTTAGATTACAGCCAAGAGACCCAGTACTTC.

V is TRBV5-4 and J is TRBJ2-5; 9 positions agree with TRBD1. The CDR3 totals 15 residues. Germline-derived CDR1 and CDR2 are SGHNT and YYREEE (reference sequence). The V gene end was trimmed by 3 bases and the J gene end by 1 base; junction bases not matched to a gene: 4. The CDR3 here is CASSYRQGGQETQYF. The CDR3 coding sequence is TGTGCCAGCAGCTACAGACAGGGGGGCCAAGAGACCCAGTACTTC. The whole variable domain, filled in from reference TRBV5-4 and TRBJ2-5, reads ETGVTQSPTHLIKTRGQQVTLRCSSQSGHNTVSWYQQALGQGPQFIFQYYREEENGRGNFPPRFSGLQFPNYSSELNVNALELDDSALYLCASSYRQGGQETQYFGPGTRLLVL.

J is TRBJ2-5 and V is TRBV12-5; 9 nucleotides agree with TRBD1. CDR3 length: 17 amino acids. From germline, CDR1 is LGHNT and CDR2 FRNRAP. Losses at the gene ends were 7 bases for V and 3 bases for J; bases not matched to a gene: 15. In DNA, the CDR3 is TGTGCTAGTGCCAATGAGGGGCGACAGGGGGTAAAAGAGACCCAGTACTTC. This encodes CASANEGRQGVKETQYF.

The chain carries TRBV7-9 and TRBJ1-2; possible D gene TRBD1, 5 bases. The CDR3 loop spans 13 amino acids. CDR1 and CDR2 from the germline V gene are SEHNR and FQNEAQ (reference sequence). Trimming stripped 6 bases from V and 3 bases from J, with 11 bases between. Written as DNA, the CDR3 is TGTGCCAGCAGTTATCAGGGAGACTATGGCTACACCTTC. Its translation: CASSYQGDYGYTF.

The chain uses TRBV19 and TRBJ2-5; the D gene could be TRBD1 or TRBD2 (6 bases each). CDR3 length equals 17 residues. Germline loops: CDR1 LNHDA, CDR2 SQIVND (reference sequence). Trimming removed 3 bases from V and 2 bases from J, with 19 bases in between. CDR3 loop: CASSIVRDKIIQETQYF. CDR3 sequence (DNA): TGTGCCAGTAGTATCGTGCGGGACAAGATTATTCAAGAGACCCAGTACTTC.

This clone was counted between two and nine times. In DNA, the CDR3 is TGTGCCAGTAGAATATATGCCGGGGCTTACGGGGCCAACGTCCTGACTTTC. Protein product: CASRIYAGAYGANVLTF. The rearrangement joins TRBV19 to TRBJ2-6, with D perhaps given as TRBD1 or TRBD2 (5 bases each). Germline V gene lookup returns CDR1 LNHDA and CDR2 SQIVND (reference sequence). This CDR3 is built from 17 residues. Trimming removed 6 bases from V and 4 bases from J, with 19 bases in between.

This chain connects TRBV25-1 to TRBJ2-5; D is unclear. Germline V CDR1 and CDR2: MGHDK, SYGVNS. V was cut by 7 bases and J by 2 bases, with 14 bases left in between. CDR3 size: 14 residues. The CDR3: CASTPARQQETQYF. In DNA, the CDR3 is TGTGCCAGCACCCCAGCACGGCAGCAAGAGACCCAGTACTTC.